This note documents a single TCR beta chain sequence. As yet, its antigen is unknown. The sample belongs to a study of cytomegalovirus exposure and HLA in healthy donors. The study, taken as a whole, reports: As confirmed in vitro, a few CMV-associated chains were specific for CMV antigens. Most TCR beta V segments were productive about 90% or about 30% of the time in an earlier analysis. Later on, an analysis found that several of the most significant clusters appeared to be linked to common viral pathogens, which included parvovirus B19.

Participants comprised healthy donors of bone marrow. PCR used 60 Vbeta primers and 13 Jbeta primers. Sequenced by immunoSEQ multiplex PCR; TCRdb stores in-frame clones only, minus some. The table has 75,000 or so clones, 65% to 80% seen once. Losses at the gene ends were 5 bases for V and 3 bases for J; bases not matched to a gene: 6. This CDR3 has 14 residues. Germline lookup yields CDR1 SGHNT and CDR2 YYREEE (reference sequence). The TCR originated in a man aged 40-50 years in good health and CMV-seropositive. The rearrangement joins TRBV5-4 to TRBJ2-7, with 9 positions matching TRBD2. Sequencing was carried out using PBMCs. CDR3 residues: CASRLAGGNYEQYF. In DNA form, the CDR3 reads TGTGCCAGCAGACTGGCGGGGGGGAACTACGAGCAGTACTTC.